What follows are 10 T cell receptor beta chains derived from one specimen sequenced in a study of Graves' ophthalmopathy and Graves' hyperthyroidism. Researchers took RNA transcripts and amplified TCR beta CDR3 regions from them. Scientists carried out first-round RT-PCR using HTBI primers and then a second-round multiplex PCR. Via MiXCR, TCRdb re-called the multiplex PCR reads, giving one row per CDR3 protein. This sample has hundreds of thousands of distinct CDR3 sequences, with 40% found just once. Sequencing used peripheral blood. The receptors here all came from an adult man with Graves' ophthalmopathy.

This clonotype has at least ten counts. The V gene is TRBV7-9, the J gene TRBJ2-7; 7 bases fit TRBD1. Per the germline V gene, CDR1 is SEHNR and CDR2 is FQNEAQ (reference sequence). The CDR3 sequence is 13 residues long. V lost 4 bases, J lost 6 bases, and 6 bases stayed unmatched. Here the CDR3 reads CASSSIQGREQYF. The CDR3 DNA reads TGTGCCAGCAGCTCCATACAGGGGCGCGAGCAGTACTTC.

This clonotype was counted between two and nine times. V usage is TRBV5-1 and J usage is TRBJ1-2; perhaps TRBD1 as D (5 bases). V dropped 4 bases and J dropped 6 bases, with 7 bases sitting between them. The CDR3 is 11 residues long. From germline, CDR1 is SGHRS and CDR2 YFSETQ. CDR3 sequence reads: CASSPGHGYTF. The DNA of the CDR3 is TGCGCCAGCAGCCCAGGGCATGGCTACACCTTC.

Written as DNA, the CDR3 is TGTGCCAGCAGCTCAACACAGGGGTTTGGAAAACTGTTTTTT. This translates into CASSSTQGFGKLFF. The chain uses TRBV9 and TRBJ1-4, with 7 bases matching TRBD1. The CDR3 spans 14 residues. The ends lost 4 bases at V and 10 bases at J; junction bases unmatched: 10. Germline CDR1 SGDLS, CDR2 YYNGEE.

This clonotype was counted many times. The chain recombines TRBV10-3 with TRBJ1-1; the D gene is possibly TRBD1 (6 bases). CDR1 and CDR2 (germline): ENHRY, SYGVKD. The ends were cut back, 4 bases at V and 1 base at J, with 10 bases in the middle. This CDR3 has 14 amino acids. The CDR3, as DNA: TGTGCCATCAGTGTGGACAGCGGGAACACTGAAGCTTTCTTT. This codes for CAISVDSGNTEAFF.

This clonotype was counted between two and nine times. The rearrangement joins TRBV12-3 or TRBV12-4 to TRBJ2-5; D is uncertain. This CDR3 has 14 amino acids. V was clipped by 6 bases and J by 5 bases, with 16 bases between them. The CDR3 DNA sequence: TGTGCCAGCAGCCTCCGCGAATTCGGTGAGACCCAGTACTTC. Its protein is CASSLREFGETQYF.

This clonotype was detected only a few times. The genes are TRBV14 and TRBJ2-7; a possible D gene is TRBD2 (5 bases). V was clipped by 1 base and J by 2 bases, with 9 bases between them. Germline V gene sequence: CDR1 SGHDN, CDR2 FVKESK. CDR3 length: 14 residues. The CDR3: CASSQGLGAYEQYF. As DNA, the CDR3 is TGTGCCAGCAGCCAAGGTCTCGGGGCCTACGAGCAGTACTTC. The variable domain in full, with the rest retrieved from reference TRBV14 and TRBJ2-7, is EAGVTQFPSHSVIEKGQTVTLRCDPISGHDNLYWYRRVMGKEIKFLLHFVKESKQDESGMPNNRFLAERTGGTYSTLKVQPAELEDSGVYFCASSQGLGAYEQYFGPGTRLTVT.

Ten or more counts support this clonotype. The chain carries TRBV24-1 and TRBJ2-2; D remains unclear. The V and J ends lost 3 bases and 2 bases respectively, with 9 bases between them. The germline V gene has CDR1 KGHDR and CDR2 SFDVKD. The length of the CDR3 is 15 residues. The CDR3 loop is CATSDPGHNTGELFF. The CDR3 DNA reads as TGTGCCACCAGTGATCCGGGCCATAACACCGGGGAGCTGTTTTTT.

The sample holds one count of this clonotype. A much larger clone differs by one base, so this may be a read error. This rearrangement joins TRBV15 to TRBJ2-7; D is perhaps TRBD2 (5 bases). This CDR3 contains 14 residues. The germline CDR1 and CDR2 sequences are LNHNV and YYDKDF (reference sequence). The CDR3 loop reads CATSGERGKDEQYF. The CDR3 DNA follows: TGTGCCACCAGCGGAGAGAGAGGGAAGGACGAGCAGTACTTC.

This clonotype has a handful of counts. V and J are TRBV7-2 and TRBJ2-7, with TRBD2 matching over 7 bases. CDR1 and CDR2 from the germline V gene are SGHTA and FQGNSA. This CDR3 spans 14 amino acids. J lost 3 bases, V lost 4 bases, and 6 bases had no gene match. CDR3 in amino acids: CASSSGGRFYEQYF. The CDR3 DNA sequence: TGTGCCAGCAGCTCAGGCGGGAGATTCTACGAGCAGTACTTC.

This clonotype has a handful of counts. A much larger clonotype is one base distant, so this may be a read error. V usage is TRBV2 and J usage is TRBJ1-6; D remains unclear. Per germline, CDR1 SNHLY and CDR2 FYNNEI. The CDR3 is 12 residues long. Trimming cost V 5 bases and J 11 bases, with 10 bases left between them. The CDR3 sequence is CASSSIGPPLHF. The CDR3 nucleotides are TGTGCCAGCAGTTCCATCGGGCCACCCCTCCACTTT.